The 15 T cell receptor beta chains below come from one sample, sequenced in a study of shared clonotypes between healthy human individuals. Generated by immunoSEQ multiplex PCR, the TCRdb table keeps only in-frame clones and is missing some. This table has roughly 590,000 clones, nearly 97% appearing once. CD8 cells regarded as naive lacked CD45RO, were positively chosen for CCR7, and omitted terminally differentiated effector memory CD45RA+ cells. What was sequenced was naive CD8+ T cells sorted from blood. The receptors shown here come from a woman aged 25 to 39 in good health.

CDR3 in amino acids: CASSQGAQETQYF. Here the CDR3 DNA reads TGTGCCAGCAGCCAAGGGGCCCAAGAGACCCAGTACTTC. This chain uses TRBV14 with TRBJ2-5; D is unclear. Germline V gene sequence: CDR1 SGHDN, CDR2 FVKESK. The CDR3 sequence is 13 residues long. Trimming shortened V by 1 base and J by 1 base, and 4 bases separated the two germline ends. Drawing the rest from reference TRBV14 and TRBJ2-5, the complete variable domain is EAGVTQFPSHSVIEKGQTVTLRCDPISGHDNLYWYRRVMGKEIKFLLHFVKESKQDESGMPNNRFLAERTGGTYSTLKVQPAELEDSGVYFCASSQGAQETQYFGPGTRLLVL.

A remark on this clone: At the DNA level, this CDR3 is encoded by other sequences in the same sample as well. CDR3 DNA: TGTGCCAGCAGCTACTCATACGAGCAGTACTTC. It codes for CASSYSYEQYF. The chain recombines TRBV28 with TRBJ2-7, with D unresolved. CDR1 and CDR2 from the germline V gene are MDHEN and SYDVKM. The V and J ends lost 6 bases and 4 bases respectively, with 7 bases between them. This CDR3 has 11 amino acids.

The chain uses TRBV6-6 and TRBJ1-3; 7 bases line up with TRBD1. CDR1 and CDR2 (germline): MNHNY, SVGAGI (reference sequence). Trimming removed 6 bases from V and 3 bases from J; junction bases left unmatched: 5. The CDR3 loop spans 14 amino acids. The CDR3 reads CASSMTGIGNTIYF. The CDR3 nucleotides are TGTGCCAGCAGCATGACAGGGATTGGAAACACCATATATTTT.

This clone was counted once. This sequence joins TRBV29-1 and TRBJ1-2, with unresolved D. Germline CDR1 is SQVTM and CDR2 is ANQGSEA. V shed 3 bases and J shed 3 bases, with 11 bases lying between them. This CDR3 is built from 13 residues. CDR3: CSVESPDYYGYTF. The CDR3 region has the DNA TGCAGCGTTGAGTCTCCAGATTACTATGGCTACACCTTC.

The CDR3 nucleotides are TGTGCCAGTAGTATAGTCGGCGGGGACACAGATACGCAGTATTTT. Protein: CASSIVGGDTDTQYF. This chain connects TRBV19 to TRBJ2-3; D may be TRBD2 (6 bases). The CDR3 has 15 amino acids. V dropped 1 base and J dropped 2 bases, with 10 bases sitting between them. The V gene's germline CDR1 is LNHDA and CDR2 SQIVND (reference sequence).

The chain recombines TRBV7-6 with TRBJ2-7; 8 nucleotides line up with TRBD2. Germline values: CDR1 SGHVS, CDR2 FNYEAQ. The CDR3 is 13 residues long. V dropped 5 bases and J dropped 5; count of bases not matched to a gene: 5. CDR3: CASSATSAHEQYF. The CDR3 DNA is TGTGCCAGCAGCGCGACTAGCGCCCACGAGCAGTACTTC.

Regarding this clone: Other nucleotide sequences in the sample specify the same CDR3. V gene TRBV28 combines with J gene TRBJ2-1; D is perhaps TRBD2 (6 bases). Trimming removed 6 bases at V and 9 bases at J, with 12 bases between. Germline-derived CDR1 and CDR2 are MDHEN and SYDVKM. The CDR3 is made up of 12 amino acids. The CDR3 bases are TGTGCCAGCAGCCCGGGACTGAGTGAGCAGTTCTTC. It is translated as CASSPGLSEQFF.

A single count supports this clone. The gene calls are TRBV27 and TRBJ2-7; possibly TRBD1 for D (6 bases). There are 15 residues in the CDR3. Germline CDR1 is MNHEY and CDR2 is SMNVEV (reference sequence). Between the trimmed V and J ends, which lost 2 bases and 0 bases, there was a span of 11 bases. The CDR3 DNA is TGTGCCAGCAGTTTAGAGGGGGAGTACTCCTACGAGCAGTACTTC. It specifies CASSLEGEYSYEQYF.

This clone was recorded a few times. This chain joins TRBV29-1 and TRBJ1-2; D unresolved. CDR3 length equals 14 residues. V was cut by 4 bases and J by 0 bases, with 12 bases left in between. Germline loops: CDR1 SQVTM, CDR2 ANQGSEA. The CDR3 DNA is TGCAGCGTTGGGATAGGAGAACCTAACTATGGCTACACCTTC. Amino acid sequence: CSVGIGEPNYGYTF.

This clone was found once. The chain employs TRBV21-1 and TRBJ2-3; TRBD1 reflects the table's D call only, with no check against the DNA. TRBV21-1 is given as a pseudogene. This CDR3 has 15 residues. Here the CDR3 reads CASGQGKFRTDTQYF. CDR3 bases: TGTGCCAGTGGACAGGGAAAGTTTCGCACAGATACGCAGTATTTT.

The V and J genes are TRBV4-1 and TRBJ2-3; 7 bases fit TRBD2. Per the germline V gene, CDR1 is MGHRA and CDR2 is YSYEKL. V gave up 4 bases and J gave up 1 base; unmatched junction bases: 11. The CDR3 has 17 amino acids. The CDR3 protein is CASSLEPGLEGTDTQYF. The CDR3 bases are TGCGCCAGCAGCCTCGAACCCGGACTAGAGGGCACAGATACGCAGTATTTT.

The count of this clone is one. The rearrangement links TRBV7-9 to TRBJ2-7, with 14 bases fitting TRBD2. CDR1 and CDR2 from the germline V gene are SEHNR and FQNEAQ (reference sequence). V trimming: 5 bases; J trimming: 3 bases; junction bases outside the gene matches: 9. The CDR3 spans 17 residues. The chain's CDR3 is CASSPGLAGGKHYEQYF. CDR3 coding DNA: TGTGCCAGCAGCCCCGGACTAGCGGGAGGCAAACACTACGAGCAGTACTTC. The full variable domain, rest sourced from reference TRBV7-9 and TRBJ2-7, is DTGVSQNPRHKITKRGQNVTFRCDPISEHNRLYWYRQTLGQGPEFLTYFQNEAQLEKSRLLSDRFSAERPKGSFSTLEIQRTEQGDSAMYLCASSPGLAGGKHYEQYFGPGTRLTVT.

This clone has only one observation. This chain links TRBV23-1 with TRBJ1-2; D is unresolved. TRBV23-1 is treated as an ORF (open reading frame) with a function not yet certain. The V gene lost 4 bases and the J gene lost 4 bases, with 22 bases spanning the gap. This CDR3 spans 17 amino acids. The CDR3 reads CASSRPPSRVIRYGYTF. DNA of the CDR3: TGCGCCAGCAGTCGGCCTCCGAGTCGTGTAATTCGCTATGGCTACACCTTC.

The V gene is TRBV27, the J gene TRBJ2-7, with 7 bases lining up with TRBD2. The CDR3 contains 13 residues. V lost 8 bases, J lost 0 bases, and 4 bases stayed unmatched. The germline V gene has CDR1 MNHEY and CDR2 SMNVEV (reference sequence). The CDR3 coding sequence is TGTGCCAGCTCAACTAGCGACTCCTACGAGCAGTACTTC. Its protein is CASSTSDSYEQYF.

The chain carries TRBV11-2 and TRBJ1-2; the match to TRBD1 covers 9 bases. The CDR3 is 14 amino acids. The V gene's germline CDR1 is SGHAT and CDR2 FQNNGV. The trim removed 3 bases at V and 8 bases at J, leaving 7 bases unmatched. CDR3 residues: CASSFPGTGLGYTF. The CDR3 DNA reads TGTGCCAGCAGCTTTCCCGGGACAGGGCTGGGCTACACCTTC. Filled out from reference TRBV11-2 and TRBJ1-2, the complete variable domain reads EAGVAQSPRYKIIEKRQSVAFWCNPISGHATLYWYQQILGQGPKLLIQFQNNGVVDDSQLPKDRFSAERLKGVDSTLKIQPAKLEDSAVYLCASSFPGTGLGYTFGSGTRLTVV.